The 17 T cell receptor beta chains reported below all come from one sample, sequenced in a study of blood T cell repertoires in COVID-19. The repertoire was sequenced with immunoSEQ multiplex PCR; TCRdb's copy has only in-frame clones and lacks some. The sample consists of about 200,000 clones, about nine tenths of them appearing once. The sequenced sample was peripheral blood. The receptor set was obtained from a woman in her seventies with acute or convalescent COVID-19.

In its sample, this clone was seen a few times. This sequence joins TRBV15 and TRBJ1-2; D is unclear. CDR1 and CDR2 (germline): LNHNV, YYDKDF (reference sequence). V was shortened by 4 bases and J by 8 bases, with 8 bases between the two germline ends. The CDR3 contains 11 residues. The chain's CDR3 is CATSNFYGYTF. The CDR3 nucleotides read TGTGCCACCAGCAACTTCTACGGCTACACCTTC.

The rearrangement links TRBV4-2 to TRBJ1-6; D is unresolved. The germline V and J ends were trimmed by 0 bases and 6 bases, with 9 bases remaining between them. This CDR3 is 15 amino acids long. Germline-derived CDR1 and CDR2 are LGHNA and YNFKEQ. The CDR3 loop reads CASSQDFRSNSPLHF. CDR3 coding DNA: TGTGCCAGCAGCCAAGATTTTCGGTCTAATTCACCCCTCCACTTT.

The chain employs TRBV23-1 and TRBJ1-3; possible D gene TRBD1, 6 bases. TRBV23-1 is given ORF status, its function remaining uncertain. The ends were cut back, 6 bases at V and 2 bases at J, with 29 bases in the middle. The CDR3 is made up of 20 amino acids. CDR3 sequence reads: CASSRPPKSHRELTGNTIYF. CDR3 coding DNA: TGCGCCAGCAGCCGACCCCCAAAGAGCCACAGGGAACTTACTGGAAACACCATATATTTT.

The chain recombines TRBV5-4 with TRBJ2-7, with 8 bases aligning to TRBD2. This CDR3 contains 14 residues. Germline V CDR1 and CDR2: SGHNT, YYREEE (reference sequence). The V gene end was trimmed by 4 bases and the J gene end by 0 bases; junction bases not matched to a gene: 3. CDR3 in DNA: TGTGCCAGCAGCGAAACTAGCGGCTCCTACGAGCAGTACTTC. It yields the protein CASSETSGSYEQYF.

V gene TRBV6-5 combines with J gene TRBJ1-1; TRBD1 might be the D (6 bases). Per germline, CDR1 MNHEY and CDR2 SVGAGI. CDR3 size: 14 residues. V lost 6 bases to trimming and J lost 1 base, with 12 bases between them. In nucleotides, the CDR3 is TGTGCCAGCAGCCCCGGGACATCGAACACTGAAGCTTTCTTT. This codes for CASSPGTSNTEAFF.

The CDR3 reads CASSLFGGRGEQYF. CDR3 nucleotide sequence: TGTGCCAGCAGCTTATTTGGGGGCCGGGGCGAGCAGTACTTC. This chain connects TRBV7-2 to TRBJ2-7; the D gene is possibly TRBD1 (6 bases). Germline values: CDR1 SGHTA, CDR2 FQGNSA. V lost 2 bases to trimming and J lost 6 bases, with 14 bases between them. CDR3 length: 14 amino acids.

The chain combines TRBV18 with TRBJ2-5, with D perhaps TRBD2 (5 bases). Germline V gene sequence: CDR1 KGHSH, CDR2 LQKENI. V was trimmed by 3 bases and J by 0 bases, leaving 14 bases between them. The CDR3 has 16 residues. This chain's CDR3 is CASSPLAGGYQETQYF. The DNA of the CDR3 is TGTGCCAGCTCACCGTTGGCGGGCGGATACCAAGAGACCCAGTACTTC.

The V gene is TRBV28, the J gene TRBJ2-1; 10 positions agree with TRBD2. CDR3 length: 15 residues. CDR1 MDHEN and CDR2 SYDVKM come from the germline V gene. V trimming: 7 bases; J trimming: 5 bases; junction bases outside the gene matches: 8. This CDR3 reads CASTNLAGVHNEQFF. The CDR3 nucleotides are TGTGCCAGCACCAATCTAGCGGGAGTCCACAATGAGCAGTTCTTC.

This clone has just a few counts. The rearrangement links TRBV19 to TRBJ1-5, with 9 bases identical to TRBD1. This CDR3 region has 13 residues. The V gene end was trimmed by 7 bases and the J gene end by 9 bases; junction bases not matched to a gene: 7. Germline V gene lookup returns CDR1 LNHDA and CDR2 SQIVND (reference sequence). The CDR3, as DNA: TGTGCCAGTACAGGACAGGGGAGTCGGCCCCAGCATTTT. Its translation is CASTGQGSRPQHF.

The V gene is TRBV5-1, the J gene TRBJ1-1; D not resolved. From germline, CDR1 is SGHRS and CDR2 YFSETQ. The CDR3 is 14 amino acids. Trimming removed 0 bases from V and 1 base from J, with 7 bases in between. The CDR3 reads CASSLVTGNTEAFF. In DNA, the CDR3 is TGCGCCAGCAGCTTGGTAACGGGGAACACTGAAGCTTTCTTT.

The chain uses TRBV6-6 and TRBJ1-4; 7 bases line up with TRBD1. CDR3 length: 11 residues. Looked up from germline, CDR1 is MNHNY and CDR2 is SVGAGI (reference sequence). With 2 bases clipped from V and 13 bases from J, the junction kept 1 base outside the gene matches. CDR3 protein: CASSYGTVLFF. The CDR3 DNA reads TGTGCCAGCAGTTACGGGACAGTACTGTTTTTT.

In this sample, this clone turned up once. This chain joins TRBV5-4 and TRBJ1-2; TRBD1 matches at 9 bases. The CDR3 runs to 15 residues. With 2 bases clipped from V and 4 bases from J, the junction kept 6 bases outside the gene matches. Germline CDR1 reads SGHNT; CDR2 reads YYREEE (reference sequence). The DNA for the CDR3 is TGTGCCAGCAGCTTAAAACAGGGGGCTGGCTATGGCTACACCTTC. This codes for CASSLKQGAGYGYTF.

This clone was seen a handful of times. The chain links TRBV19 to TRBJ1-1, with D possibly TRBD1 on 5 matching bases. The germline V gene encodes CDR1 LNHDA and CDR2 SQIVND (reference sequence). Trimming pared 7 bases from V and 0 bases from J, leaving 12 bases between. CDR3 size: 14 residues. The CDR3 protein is CASTSQVMNTEAFF. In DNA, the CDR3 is TGTGCCAGTACCTCACAGGTCATGAACACTGAAGCTTTCTTT.

CDR3 protein: CASSYPGTANTGELFF. For the CDR3, the DNA is TGTGCCAGCAGTTACCCGGGGACAGCCAACACCGGGGAGCTGTTTTTT. The chain is built from TRBV6-6 and TRBJ2-2; 7 positions agree with TRBD1. The CDR3 length is 16 residues. The trim removed 2 bases at V and 2 bases at J, leaving 5 bases unmatched. Germline V gene data show CDR1 as MNHNY and CDR2 as SVGAGI (reference sequence).

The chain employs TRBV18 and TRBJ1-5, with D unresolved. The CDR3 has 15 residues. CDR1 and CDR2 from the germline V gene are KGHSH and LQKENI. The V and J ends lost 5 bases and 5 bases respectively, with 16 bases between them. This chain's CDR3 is CASSERTGSDQPQHF. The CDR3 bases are TGTGCCAGCTCAGAGCGGACGGGCTCCGATCAGCCCCAGCATTTT.

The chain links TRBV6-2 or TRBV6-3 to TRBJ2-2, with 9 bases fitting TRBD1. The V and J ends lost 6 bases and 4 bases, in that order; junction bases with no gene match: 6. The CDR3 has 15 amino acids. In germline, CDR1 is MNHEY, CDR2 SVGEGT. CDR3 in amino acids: CASSRPGQGTGELFF. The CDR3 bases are TGTGCCAGCAGCCGCCCGGGACAGGGCACCGGGGAGCTGTTTTTT.

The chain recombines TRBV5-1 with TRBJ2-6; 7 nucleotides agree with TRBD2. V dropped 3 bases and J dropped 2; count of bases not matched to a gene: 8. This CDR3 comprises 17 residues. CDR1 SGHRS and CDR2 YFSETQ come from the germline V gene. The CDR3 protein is CASSSPVGGTGANVLTF. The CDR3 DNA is TGCGCCAGCAGCTCCCCGGTGGGGGGGACTGGGGCCAACGTCCTGACTTTC.